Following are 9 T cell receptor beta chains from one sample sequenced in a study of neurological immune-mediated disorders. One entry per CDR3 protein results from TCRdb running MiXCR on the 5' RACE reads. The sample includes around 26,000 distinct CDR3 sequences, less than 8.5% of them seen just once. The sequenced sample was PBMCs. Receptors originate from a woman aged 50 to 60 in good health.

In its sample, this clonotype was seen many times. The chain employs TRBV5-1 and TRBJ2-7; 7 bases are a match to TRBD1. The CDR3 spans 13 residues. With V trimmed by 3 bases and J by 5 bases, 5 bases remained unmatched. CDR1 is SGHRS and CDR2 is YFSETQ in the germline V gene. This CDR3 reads CASSSDRAHEQYF. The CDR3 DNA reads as TGCGCCAGCAGCTCCGACAGGGCTCACGAGCAGTACTTC.

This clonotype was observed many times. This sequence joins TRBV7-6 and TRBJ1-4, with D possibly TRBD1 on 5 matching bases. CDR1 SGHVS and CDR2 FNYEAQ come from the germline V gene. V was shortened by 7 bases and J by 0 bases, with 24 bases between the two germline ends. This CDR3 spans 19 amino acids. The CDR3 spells CASILPVWGPPSTNEKLFF. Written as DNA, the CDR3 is TGTGCCAGCATCCTCCCCGTCTGGGGACCTCCTTCAACTAATGAAAAACTGTTTTTT.

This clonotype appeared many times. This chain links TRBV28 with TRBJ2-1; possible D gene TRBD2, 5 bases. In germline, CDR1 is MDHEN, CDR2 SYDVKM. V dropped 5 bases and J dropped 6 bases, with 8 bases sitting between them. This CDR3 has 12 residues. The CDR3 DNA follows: TGTGCCAGCAGTACTAGAATCAATGAGCAGTTCTTC. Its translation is CASSTRINEQFF.

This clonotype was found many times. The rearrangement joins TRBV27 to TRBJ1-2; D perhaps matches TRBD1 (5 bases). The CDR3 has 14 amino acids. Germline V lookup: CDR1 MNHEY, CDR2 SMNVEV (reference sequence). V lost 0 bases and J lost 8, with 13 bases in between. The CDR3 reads CASSLSGAREGYTF. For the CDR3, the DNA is TGTGCCAGCAGTTTATCAGGGGCGCGGGAGGGCTACACCTTC.

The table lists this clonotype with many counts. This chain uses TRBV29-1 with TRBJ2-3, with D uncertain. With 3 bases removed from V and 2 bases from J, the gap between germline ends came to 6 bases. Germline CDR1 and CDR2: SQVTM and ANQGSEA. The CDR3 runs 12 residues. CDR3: CSVDQFTDTQYF. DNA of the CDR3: TGCAGCGTTGACCAGTTCACAGATACGCAGTATTTT.

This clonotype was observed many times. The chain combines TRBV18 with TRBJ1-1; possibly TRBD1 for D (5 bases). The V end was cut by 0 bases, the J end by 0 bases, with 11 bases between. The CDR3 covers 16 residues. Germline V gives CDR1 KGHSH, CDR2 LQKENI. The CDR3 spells CASSPPVGHMNTEAFF. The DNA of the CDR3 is TGTGCCAGCTCACCACCCGTCGGACACATGAACACTGAAGCTTTCTTT.

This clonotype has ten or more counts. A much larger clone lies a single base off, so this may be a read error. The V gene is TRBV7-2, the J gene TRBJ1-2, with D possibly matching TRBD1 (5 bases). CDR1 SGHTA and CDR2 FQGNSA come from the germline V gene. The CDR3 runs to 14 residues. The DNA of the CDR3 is TGTGTCAGCAGCCCGGGGGGAGGGGCGCAGGGCTACACCTTC. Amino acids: CVSSPGGGAQGYTF.

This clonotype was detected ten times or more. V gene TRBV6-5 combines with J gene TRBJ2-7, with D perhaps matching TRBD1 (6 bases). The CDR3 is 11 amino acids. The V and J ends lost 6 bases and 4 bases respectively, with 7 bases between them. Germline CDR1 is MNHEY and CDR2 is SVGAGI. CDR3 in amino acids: CASRQGYEQYF. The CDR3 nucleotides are TGTGCCAGCAGACAGGGATACGAGCAGTACTTC.

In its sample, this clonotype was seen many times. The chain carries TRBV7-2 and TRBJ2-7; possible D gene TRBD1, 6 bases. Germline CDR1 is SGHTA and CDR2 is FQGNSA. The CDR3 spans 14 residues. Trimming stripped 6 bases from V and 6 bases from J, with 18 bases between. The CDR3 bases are TGTGCCAGCAGACGCGCCCAGGGGTGGGGCGAGCAGTACTTC. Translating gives CASRRAQGWGEQYF. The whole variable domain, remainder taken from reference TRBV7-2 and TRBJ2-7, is GAGVSQSPSNKVTEKGKDVELRCDPISGHTALYWYRQSLGQGLEFLIYFQGNSAPDKSGLPSDRFSAERTGGSVSTLTIQRTQQEDSAVYLCASRRAQGWGEQYFGPGTRLTVT.